Sequencing of this T cell receptor beta chain was carried out in a study of shared clonotypes between healthy human individuals. Overall study findings and caveats: Several donors shared about 4.8% of their naive CD4 clonotypes.

CD45RO-negative, CCR7-positively selected cells formed the naive CD8 fraction, excluding terminally differentiated effector memory CD45RA+ cells. Each subset's genomic DNA was shared equally among a number of immunoSEQ plates. Sequencing used immunoSEQ multiplex PCR; TCRdb keeps in-frame clones, though not all of them. The sample contains 560,000 or so clones, 95% to 97% of which appear only once. The CDR3 extends over 17 amino acids. CDR1 and CDR2 (germline): SGHNT, YYREEE (reference sequence). With 4 bases removed from V and 0 bases from J, the gap between germline ends came to 19 bases. A note on this clone: Its specificity is not known.

What was sequenced was naive CD8+ T cells sorted from blood. This sequence joins TRBV5-4 and TRBJ1-1; D is perhaps TRBD1 (6 bases). This TCR came from a woman aged 25 to 45 in good health. This chain's CDR3 is CASSPFSTGIMNTEAFF. The CDR3 DNA follows: TGTGCCAGCAGCCCCTTCTCTACAGGGATCATGAACACTGAAGCTTTCTTT.